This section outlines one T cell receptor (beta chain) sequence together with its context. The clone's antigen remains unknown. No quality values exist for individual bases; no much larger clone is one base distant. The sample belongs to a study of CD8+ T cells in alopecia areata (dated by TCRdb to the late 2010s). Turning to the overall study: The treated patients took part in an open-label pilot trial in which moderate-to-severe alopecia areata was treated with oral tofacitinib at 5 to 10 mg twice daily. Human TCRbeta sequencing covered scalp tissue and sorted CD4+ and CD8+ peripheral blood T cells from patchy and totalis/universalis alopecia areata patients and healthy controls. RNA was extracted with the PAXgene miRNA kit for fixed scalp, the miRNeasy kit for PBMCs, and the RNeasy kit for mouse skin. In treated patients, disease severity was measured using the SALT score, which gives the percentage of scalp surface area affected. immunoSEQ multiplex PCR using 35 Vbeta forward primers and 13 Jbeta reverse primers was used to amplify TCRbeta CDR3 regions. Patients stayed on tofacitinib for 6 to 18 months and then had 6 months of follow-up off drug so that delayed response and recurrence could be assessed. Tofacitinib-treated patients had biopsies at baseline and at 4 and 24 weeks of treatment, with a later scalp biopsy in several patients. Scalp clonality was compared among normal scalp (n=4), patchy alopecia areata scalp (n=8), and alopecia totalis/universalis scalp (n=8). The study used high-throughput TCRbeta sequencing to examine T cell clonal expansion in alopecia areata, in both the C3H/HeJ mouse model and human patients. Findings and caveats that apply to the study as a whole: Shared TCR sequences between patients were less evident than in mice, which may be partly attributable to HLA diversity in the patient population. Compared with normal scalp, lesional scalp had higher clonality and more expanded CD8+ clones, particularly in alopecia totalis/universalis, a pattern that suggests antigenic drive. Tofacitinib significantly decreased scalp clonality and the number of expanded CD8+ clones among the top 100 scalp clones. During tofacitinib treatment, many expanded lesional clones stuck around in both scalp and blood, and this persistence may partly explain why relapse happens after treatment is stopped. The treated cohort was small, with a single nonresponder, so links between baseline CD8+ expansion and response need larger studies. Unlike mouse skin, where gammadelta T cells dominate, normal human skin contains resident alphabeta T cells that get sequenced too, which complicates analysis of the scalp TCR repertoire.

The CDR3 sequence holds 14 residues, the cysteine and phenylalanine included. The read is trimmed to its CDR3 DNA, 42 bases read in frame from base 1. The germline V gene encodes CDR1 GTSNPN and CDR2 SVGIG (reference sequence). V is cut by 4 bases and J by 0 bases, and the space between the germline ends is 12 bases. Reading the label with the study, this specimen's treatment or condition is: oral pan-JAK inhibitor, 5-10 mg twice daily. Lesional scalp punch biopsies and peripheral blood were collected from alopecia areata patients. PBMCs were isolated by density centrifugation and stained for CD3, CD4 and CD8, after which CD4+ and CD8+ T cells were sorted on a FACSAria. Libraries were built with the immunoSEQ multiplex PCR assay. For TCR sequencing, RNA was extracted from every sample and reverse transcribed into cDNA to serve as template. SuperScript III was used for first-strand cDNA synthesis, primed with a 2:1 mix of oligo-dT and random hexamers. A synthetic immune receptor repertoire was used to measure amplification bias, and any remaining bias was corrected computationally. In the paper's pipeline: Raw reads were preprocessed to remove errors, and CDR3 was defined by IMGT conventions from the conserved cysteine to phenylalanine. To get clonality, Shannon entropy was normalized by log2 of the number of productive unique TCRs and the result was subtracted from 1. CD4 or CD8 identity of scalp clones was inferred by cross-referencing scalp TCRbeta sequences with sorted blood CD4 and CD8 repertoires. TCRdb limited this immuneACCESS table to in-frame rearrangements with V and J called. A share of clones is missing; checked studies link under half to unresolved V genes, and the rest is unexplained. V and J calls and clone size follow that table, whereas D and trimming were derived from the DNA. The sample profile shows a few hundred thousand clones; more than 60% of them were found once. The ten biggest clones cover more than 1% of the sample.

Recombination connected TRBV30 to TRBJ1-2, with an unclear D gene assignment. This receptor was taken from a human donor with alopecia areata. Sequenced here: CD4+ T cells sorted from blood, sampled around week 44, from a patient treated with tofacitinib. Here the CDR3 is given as CAWTNDYANYGYTF. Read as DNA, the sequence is TGTGCCTGGACCAACGATTATGCTAACTATGGCTACACCTTC.